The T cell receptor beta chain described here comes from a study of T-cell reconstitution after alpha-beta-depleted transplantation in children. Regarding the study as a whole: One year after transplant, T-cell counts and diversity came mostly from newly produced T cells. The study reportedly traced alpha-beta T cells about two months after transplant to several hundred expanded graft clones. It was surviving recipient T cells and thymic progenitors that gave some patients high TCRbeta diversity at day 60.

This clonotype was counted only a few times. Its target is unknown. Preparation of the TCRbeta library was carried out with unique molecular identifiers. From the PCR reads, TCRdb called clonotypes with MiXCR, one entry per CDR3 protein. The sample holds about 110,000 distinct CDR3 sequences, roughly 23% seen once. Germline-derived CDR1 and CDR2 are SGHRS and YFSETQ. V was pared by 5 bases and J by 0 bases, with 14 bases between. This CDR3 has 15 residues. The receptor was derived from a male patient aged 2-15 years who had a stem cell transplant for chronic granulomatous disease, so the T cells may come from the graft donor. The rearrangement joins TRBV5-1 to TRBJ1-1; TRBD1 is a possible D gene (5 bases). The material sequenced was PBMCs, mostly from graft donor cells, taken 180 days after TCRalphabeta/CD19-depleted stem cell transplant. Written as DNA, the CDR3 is TGCGCCAGCAGTGTAGGGGATTGGCTGAACACTGAAGCTTTCTTT. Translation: CASSVGDWLNTEAFF.